This TCR beta chain was recovered during a study of T cells expressing NK-cell markers. Study results and limitations: These clonotypes, the leaders elsewhere, also led the CD3+CD56-NKG2C+ fraction in a handful of donors.

CDR1 DFQATT and CDR2 SNEGSKA come from the germline V gene (reference sequence). The CDR3 consists of 14 residues. As regards this clonotype: Its target is not known.

TCRdb re-analyzed the 5' RACE reads; it lists each CDR3 protein once, without DNA. This sample's table reports 500,000 or so distinct CDR3 sequences. Material for sequencing was blood T cells: a sorted CD56 or NKG2C T cell subset, CD4+ or CD8+ T cells, or bulk PBMC T cells (not recorded which). The receptor's source is a man aged 18 to 29 in good health. The gene calls are TRBV20-1 and TRBJ2-7; there is no DNA to check the TCRdb D call of TRBD1. The CDR3 loop is CSARAGRGLYEQYF.